Below are 32 T cell receptor beta chains sequenced from a single sample in a study of OX40 agonist ivuxolimab in advanced cancers. Here immunoSEQ multiplex PCR was the method, and the copy in TCRdb shows in-frame clones only, minus some. The table has some 39,000 clones, 88% seen once. Source: CD4+ or CD8+ T cells sorted from blood, taken in a trial of the OX40 agonist ivuxolimab. The receptors stem from an adult with an advanced solid tumor such as melanoma, head and neck, liver or kidney cancer.

The J gene is TRBJ2-5, the V gene TRBV23-1; D possibly corresponds to TRBD2 (6 bases). TRBV23-1 is placed among ORFs of uncertain function. Between the trimmed V and J ends, which lost 0 bases and 2 bases, there was a span of 13 bases. The CDR3 is 16 residues long. DNA of the CDR3: TGCGCCAGCAGTCAATCTTCCCTAGCGATTCAAGAGACCCAGTACTTC. Translating gives CASSQSSLAIQETQYF.

This sequence joins TRBV19 and TRBJ1-3; D gene unclear. The CDR3 covers 12 residues. V was trimmed by 8 bases and J by 2 bases, leaving 7 bases between them. Germline values: CDR1 LNHDA, CDR2 SQIVND (reference sequence). This CDR3 reads CASQTPGNTIYF. The CDR3 DNA is TGTGCCAGTCAAACGCCTGGAAACACCATATATTTT.

This clone was found once. J is TRBJ1-1 and V is TRBV7-2; D unresolved. The CDR3 contains 13 residues. CDR1 is SGHTA and CDR2 is FQGNSA in the germline V gene. Trimming removed 6 bases from V and 0 bases from J, with 8 bases in between. CDR3 protein: CASRGSMNTEAFF. DNA of the CDR3: TGTGCCAGCAGGGGGAGCATGAACACTGAAGCTTTCTTT.

The chain recombines TRBV30 with TRBJ2-1, with TRBD2 identical over 7 bases. The CDR3 runs 16 residues. V was clipped by 0 bases and J by 3 bases; unmatched bases: 8. The germline CDR1 and CDR2 sequences are GTSNPN and SVGIG (reference sequence). CDR3: CAWSVLSGMNYNEQFF. CDR3 nucleotide sequence: TGTGCCTGGAGTGTACTAAGCGGGATGAACTACAATGAGCAGTTCTTC.

The V and J genes are TRBV6-6 and TRBJ1-6; TRBD1 might be the D (5 bases). Trimming removed 4 bases at V and 10 bases at J, with 11 bases between. Germline CDR1 reads MNHNY; CDR2 reads SVGAGI (reference sequence). The CDR3 consists of 13 residues. The CDR3 loop is CASSSGVGSPLHF. The DNA of the CDR3 is TGTGCCAGCAGTTCGGGGGTCGGGTCACCCCTCCACTTT.

The chain links TRBV11-3 to TRBJ2-5; D unclear. In germline, CDR1 is SGHNT, CDR2 YENEEA. The CDR3 loop spans 13 amino acids. V lost 3 bases to trimming and J lost 1 base, with 6 bases between them. CDR3 loop: CASSLNSQETQYF. The CDR3 DNA reads as TGTGCCAGCAGCTTGAACAGCCAAGAGACCCAGTACTTC.

With respect to this clone: An end of the junction differs from the germline gene, which may be a read error. The sample contains more than one DNA sequence encoding this CDR3. The CDR3 DNA follows: TGTGCCAGTAGTTACGGGATCCTCCACTCCTACGAGCAGTACTTC. Translated: CASSYGILHSYEQYF. The V gene is TRBV6-5, the J gene TRBJ2-7; the D gene is possibly TRBD2 (5 bases). The CDR3 loop spans 15 amino acids. The germline gives CDR1 MNHEY, CDR2 SVGAGI.

The chain employs TRBV7-2 and TRBJ2-3; D is possibly TRBD2 (5 bases). The CDR3 covers 13 residues. Trimming took off 5 bases at V and 6 bases at J, with 12 bases between the two ends. Germline V gene lookup returns CDR1 SGHTA and CDR2 FQGNSA. This CDR3 is CASSKRAMDTQYF. The CDR3 DNA is TGTGCCAGCAGCAAGAGGGCGATGGATACGCAGTATTTT.

The J gene is TRBJ1-5, the V gene TRBV28; no definite D call. The CDR3 sequence is 12 residues long. V was clipped by 5 bases and J by 7 bases, with 9 bases between them. Looked up from germline, CDR1 is MDHEN and CDR2 is SYDVKM. The CDR3 here is CASSKRRQPQHF. CDR3 coding DNA: TGTGCCAGCAGTAAGAGGAGGCAGCCCCAGCATTTT.

The rearrangement links TRBV28 to TRBJ2-3; 7 bases match TRBD1. Germline values: CDR1 MDHEN, CDR2 SYDVKM. This CDR3 is 15 amino acids long. The V and J ends lost 2 bases and 0 bases, in that order; junction bases with no gene match: 2. The CDR3 DNA follows: TGTGCCAGCAGTTTACAGGGACAGAGCACAGATACGCAGTATTTT. This encodes CASSLQGQSTDTQYF.

The V and J genes are TRBV2 and TRBJ2-5, with 7 positions matching TRBD1. This CDR3 region has 14 residues. CDR1 SNHLY and CDR2 FYNNEI come from the germline V gene. Losses at the gene ends were 5 bases for V and 2 bases for J; bases not matched to a gene: 5. The CDR3 protein is CASSSQTGQETQYF. The CDR3 nucleotides are TGTGCCAGCAGTTCGCAGACAGGGCAAGAGACCCAGTACTTC.

The chain joins TRBV7-9 to TRBJ1-1; TRBD1 matches at 9 bases. CDR1 is SEHNR, CDR2 FQNEAQ, per germline (reference sequence). The junction had 8 bases not matched to a gene; V was cut back by 5 bases and J by 10 bases. The CDR3 covers 13 residues. The CDR3, as DNA: TGTGCCAGCAGCCTCAGACAGGGGGAATCAGCTTTCTTT. Its translation: CASSLRQGESAFF.

The chain carries TRBV7-3 and TRBJ2-5; 8 bases agree with TRBD2. CDR1 is SGHTA, CDR2 FQGTGA, per germline. With 5 bases clipped from V and 4 bases from J, the junction kept 3 bases outside the gene matches. The CDR3 is 13 amino acids. The DNA for the CDR3 is TGTGCCAGCAGCCCGGGACTAGGAGAGACCCAGTACTTC. It is translated as CASSPGLGETQYF.

The chain couples TRBV30 to TRBJ2-5; D gene ambiguous. The ends were cut back, 5 bases at V and 5 bases at J, with 18 bases in the middle. Germline CDR1 reads GTSNPN; CDR2 reads SVGIG (reference sequence). The CDR3 is made up of 14 amino acids. The CDR3 DNA is TGTGCCTGGCGGGTATTTCCTTTGGGGGAGACCCAGTACTTC. Its translation: CAWRVFPLGETQYF. Full variable domain (remainder filled in from reference TRBV30 and TRBJ2-5): SQTIHQWPATLVQPVGSPLSLECTVEGTSNPNLYWYRQAAGRGLQLLFYSVGIGQISSEVPQNLSASRPQDRQFILSSKKLLLSDSGFYLCAWRVFPLGETQYFGPGTRLLVL.

V usage is TRBV30 and J usage is TRBJ1-4; tentative D call: TRBD1 (5 bases). The ends were cut back, 0 bases at V and 6 bases at J, with 14 bases in the middle. The CDR3 runs to 15 residues. CDR1 is GTSNPN and CDR2 is SVGIG in the germline V gene (reference sequence). CDR3 in DNA: TGTGCCTGGAGTGTAATAAGGGGAAGGGATGAAAAACTGTTTTTT. As protein: CAWSVIRGRDEKLFF.

The chain links TRBV11-3 to TRBJ2-3, with D uncertain. Trimming cost V 5 bases and J 6 bases, with 9 bases left between them. Looked up from germline, CDR1 is SGHNT and CDR2 is YENEEA. The length of the CDR3 is 12 residues. The CDR3 bases are TGTGCCAGCAGCCACCCGGGTGATACGCAGTATTTT. Its protein product is CASSHPGDTQYF.

The genes are TRBV5-4 and TRBJ2-1; possible D gene TRBD2, 6 bases. Between the trimmed V and J ends, which lost 4 bases and 9 bases, there was a span of 17 bases. This CDR3 is built from 14 residues. CDR1 and CDR2 from the germline V gene are SGHNT and YYREEE (reference sequence). This CDR3 is CASSPHGGVGEQFF. The CDR3, as DNA: TGTGCCAGCAGCCCGCACGGGGGTGTCGGTGAGCAGTTCTTC. The variable domain in full, completed from reference TRBV5-4 and TRBJ2-1, reads ETGVTQSPTHLIKTRGQQVTLRCSSQSGHNTVSWYQQALGQGPQFIFQYYREEENGRGNFPPRFSGLQFPNYSSELNVNALELDDSALYLCASSPHGGVGEQFFGPGTRLTVL.

V is TRBV2 and J is TRBJ2-1; D tentatively fits TRBD1 or TRBD2 (5 bases each). Looked up from germline, CDR1 is SNHLY and CDR2 is FYNNEI. CDR3 size: 14 residues. The ends were cut back, 4 bases at V and 4 bases at J, with 11 bases in the middle. The CDR3 spells CASSGGREYNEQFF. In DNA, the CDR3 is TGTGCCAGCAGTGGTGGCAGGGAGTACAATGAGCAGTTCTTC.

The CDR3, as DNA: TGTGCCAGCAGTTACTCGGCAGAGGAAGGGCTGTTTTTT. Its translation is CASSYSAEEGLFF. J is TRBJ1-4 and V is TRBV6-5; D gene unclear. The V end lost 0 bases, the J end lost 14 bases, and 13 bases lay between the germline ends. Germline V lookup: CDR1 MNHEY, CDR2 SVGAGI. CDR3 size: 13 residues.

This chain connects TRBV6-5 to TRBJ2-5; a weak D match, TRBD2 (5 bases). CDR3 size: 16 residues. The germline V gene has CDR1 MNHEY and CDR2 SVGAGI. V was cut by 0 bases and J by 7 bases, with 18 bases left in between. The CDR3: CASSYSKTNLQVTQYF. In DNA, the CDR3 is TGTGCCAGCAGTTACTCGAAGACTAATCTCCAGGTGACCCAGTACTTC.

J is TRBJ2-5 and V is TRBV19; 9 nucleotides agree with TRBD2. V shed 4 bases and J 5 bases; nucleotides not matched to a gene: 14. Germline V lookup: CDR1 LNHDA, CDR2 SQIVND (reference sequence). This CDR3 is 17 amino acids long. The CDR3 nucleotides read TGTGCCAGTAGTACCCCTTTTAGCGGGAGTAATAGGGAGACCCAGTACTTC. Translation gives CASSTPFSGSNRETQYF.

This clone showed up just once. V is TRBV27 and J is TRBJ1-1; D is possibly TRBD1 (6 bases). The V and J ends lost 5 bases and 2 bases respectively, with 15 bases between them. The germline gives CDR1 MNHEY, CDR2 SMNVEV (reference sequence). The CDR3 is 15 amino acids. This CDR3 reads CASSTPHRENTEAFF. CDR3 nucleotides: TGTGCCAGCAGTACCCCTCACAGGGAAAACACTGAAGCTTTCTTT.

This clone is a singleton in its sample. Germline and junction disagree at one end, which may indicate a read error. The CDR3 spells CASTEHGPDTQYF. CDR3 bases: TGTGCCAGCACTGAACACGGCCCAGATACGCAGTATTTT. V usage is TRBV6-1 and J usage is TRBJ2-3; D not certain. Germline V lookup: CDR1 MNHNS, CDR2 SASEGT. The CDR3 spans 13 residues.

Regarding this clone: Different DNA sequences within this sample yield the same CDR3. The chain has TRBV7-2 and TRBJ1-1, with unresolved D. V lost 0 bases and J 7 bases, leaving 9 bases between the germline ends. The CDR3 runs 13 residues. In germline, CDR1 is SGHTA, CDR2 FQGNSA. CDR3 nucleotides: TGTGCCAGCAGCTTAGCCCCGCGTTTTGAAGCTTTCTTT. It encodes CASSLAPRFEAFF.

This rearrangement joins TRBV29-1 to TRBJ1-1; TRBD1 is a possible D gene (5 bases). Trimming removed 6 bases at V and 0 bases at J, with 14 bases between. CDR1 and CDR2 from the germline V gene are SQVTM and ANQGSEA. This CDR3 has 14 amino acids. The CDR3 sequence: CSVSQGRLNTEAFF. The CDR3 DNA is TGCAGCGTCAGTCAGGGACGGTTGAACACTGAAGCTTTCTTT.

The chain has TRBV5-5 and TRBJ2-3, with a possible D match to TRBD1 (6 bases). Between the trimmed V and J ends, which lost 0 bases and 4 bases, there was a span of 9 bases. There are 14 residues in the CDR3. Germline V lookup: CDR1 SGHKS, CDR2 YYEKEE (reference sequence). CDR3 coding DNA: TGTGCCAGCAGCTTGGTCAGGGGTTCAGATACGCAGTATTTT. Amino acids: CASSLVRGSDTQYF. Looking up the rest from reference TRBV5-5 and TRBJ2-3 gives the full variable domain: DAGVTQSPTHLIKTRGQQVTLRCSPISGHKSVSWYQQVLGQGPQFIFQYYEKEERGRGNFPDRFSARQFPNYSSELNVNALLLGDSALYLCASSLVRGSDTQYFGPGTRLTVL.

The chain combines TRBV18 with TRBJ2-3; 8 bases fit TRBD1. Trimming cost V 3 bases and J 3 bases; bases outside gene matches: 5. There are 15 residues in the CDR3. CDR1 is KGHSH and CDR2 is LQKENI in the germline V gene. The CDR3 bases are TGTGCCAGCTCACCTTTGGACAGGGTAACAGATACGCAGTATTTT. This translates into CASSPLDRVTDTQYF.

The CDR3 loop reads CASSQDWRAQYF. CDR3 nucleotides: TGTGCCAGCAGCCAAGATTGGCGGGCCCAGTACTTC. The V and J genes are TRBV14 and TRBJ2-5, with D possibly matching TRBD2 (5 bases). This CDR3 is 12 amino acids long. Trimming removed 0 bases at V and 9 bases at J, with 8 bases between. Germline CDR1 is SGHDN and CDR2 is FVKESK. Complete variable domain (other parts from reference TRBV14 and TRBJ2-5): EAGVTQFPSHSVIEKGQTVTLRCDPISGHDNLYWYRRVMGKEIKFLLHFVKESKQDESGMPNNRFLAERTGGTYSTLKVQPAELEDSGVYFCASSQDWRAQYFGPGTRLLVL.

This clone was counted only a few times. Within the sample, other DNA sequences also encode this same CDR3. This chain connects TRBV6-1 to TRBJ2-3, with TRBD1 identical over 9 bases. This CDR3 is 14 amino acids long. Germline CDR1 reads MNHNS; CDR2 reads SASEGT. After removal of 6 bases from V and 6 bases from J, the junction contained 7 bases not matched to a gene. CDR3 residues: CASRLQGAGDTQYF. DNA for the CDR3: TGTGCCAGCAGACTACAGGGGGCAGGTGATACGCAGTATTTT.

The genes are TRBV7-8 and TRBJ1-3; a weak D match, TRBD1 (5 bases). With 2 bases removed from V and 4 bases from J, the gap between germline ends came to 9 bases. The CDR3 covers 14 residues. The V gene's germline CDR1 is SGHVS and CDR2 FQNEAQ. The CDR3 nucleotides read TGTGCCAGCAGCTTACGGGGGTACGGAAACACCATATATTTT. This sequence encodes CASSLRGYGNTIYF. Full variable domain (rest looked up from reference TRBV7-8 and TRBJ1-3): GAGVSQSPRYKVAKRGQDVALRCDPISGHVSLFWYQQALGQGPEFLTYFQNEAQLDKSGLPSDRFFAERPEGSVSTLKIQRTQQEDSAVYLCASSLRGYGNTIYFGEGSWLTVV.

The chain joins TRBV6-5 to TRBJ2-1; 9 bases are shared with TRBD1. Germline loops: CDR1 MNHEY, CDR2 SVGAGI. This CDR3 spans 14 amino acids. V dropped 2 bases and J dropped 6; count of bases not matched to a gene: 2. CDR3 loop: CASSYRTGVNEQFF. DNA for the CDR3: TGTGCCAGCAGTTACCGGACAGGGGTCAATGAGCAGTTCTTC.

The genes are TRBV6-1 and TRBJ1-1; D uncertain. CDR3 length equals 13 residues. V was trimmed by 4 bases and J by 1 base, leaving 7 bases between them. Germline CDR1 reads MNHNS; CDR2 reads SASEGT. The CDR3 bases are TGTGCCAGCAGTGTCCAGGAGAACACTGAAGCTTTCTTT. Translating it yields CASSVQENTEAFF.